Each of the 9 T cell receptor beta chains below was sequenced from the same sample in a study of regulatory T cells in long-lasting Graves disease. Investigators prepared the TCR beta libraries by applying iRepertoire HTBI primers and Arm-PCR of CDR3 regions. TCRdb used MiXCR to reprocess the multiplex PCR reads, holding one entry per CDR3 protein. Altogether hundreds of thousands of distinct CDR3 sequences are present, approximately 15% being singletons, with the ten largest covering roughly 18%. Time point: newly diagnosed GD, antithyroid drugs for less than 3 months. The TCR library used RNA extracted from PBMCs. Separately, the same data were catalogued under a study of T cells in Graves' hyperthyroidism and ophthalmopathy.

The sequencing used peripheral blood mononuclear cells (PBMCs), collected at new diagnosis, from a patient treated with antithyroid drugs. These receptors were taken from a woman in her 30s with Graves disease.

In nucleotides, the CDR3 is TGTGCCAGCAGCCTCCCCGGGACAGGGGTGGGGAACACCGGGGAGCTGTTTTTT. Amino acid sequence: CASSLPGTGVGNTGELFF. The chain links TRBV7-9 to TRBJ2-2; TRBD1 aligns across 10 bases. The germline gives CDR1 SEHNR, CDR2 FQNEAQ (reference sequence). The CDR3 runs to 18 residues. Losses at the gene ends were 5 bases for V and 1 base for J; bases not matched to a gene: 10. The full variable domain, rest sourced from reference TRBV7-9 and TRBJ2-2, is DTGVSQNPRHKITKRGQNVTFRCDPISEHNRLYWYRQTLGQGPEFLTYFQNEAQLEKSRLLSDRFSAERPKGSFSTLEIQRTEQGDSAMYLCASSLPGTGVGNTGELFFGEGSRLTVL.

This clonotype was counted a few times. This CDR3 reads CASSGEGGTYEQYF. The CDR3 bases are TGTGCCAGCAGCGGCGAGGGGGGTACCTACGAGCAGTACTTC. The chain couples TRBV13 to TRBJ2-7; D could derive from TRBD1 or TRBD2 (6 bases each). V dropped 5 bases and J dropped 2 bases, with 13 bases sitting between them. The germline V gene encodes CDR1 PRHDT and CDR2 FYEKMQ (reference sequence). The CDR3 consists of 14 residues.

This clonotype was seen many times. The V call is TRBV5-1, the J call TRBJ2-1; D call uncertain. The CDR3 has 16 residues. V gave up 6 bases and J gave up 3 bases, with 19 bases separating them. Germline CDR1 and CDR2: SGHRS and YFSETQ. The CDR3: CASTELQTGGYNEQFF. In nucleotides, the CDR3 is TGCGCCAGCACCGAGCTTCAGACGGGTGGCTACAATGAGCAGTTCTTC.

V usage is TRBV9 and J usage is TRBJ2-3; 9 nucleotides match TRBD2. The trim removed 4 bases at V and 5 bases at J, leaving 11 bases unmatched. The CDR3 totals 16 residues. Germline V gene lookup returns CDR1 SGDLS and CDR2 YYNGEE. CDR3 residues: CASSPRSSGIEDTQYF. The CDR3 DNA reads TGTGCCAGCAGCCCTAGGTCTAGCGGGATTGAAGATACGCAGTATTTT.

The V and J genes are TRBV20-1 and TRBJ2-7, with D possibly TRBD2 on 6 matching bases. The V end was cut by 7 bases, the J end by 4 bases, with 17 bases between. CDR1 is DFQATT, CDR2 SNEGSKA, per germline (reference sequence). The CDR3 contains 13 residues. CDR3 DNA: TGCAGTGTTTATCCGCGGGAAGGTTACGAGCAGTACTTC. Its translation is CSVYPREGYEQYF.

At least ten counts were recorded for this clonotype. This rearrangement joins TRBV28 to TRBJ1-1, with a tentative D call TRBD1 (6 bases). Germline-derived CDR1 and CDR2 are MDHEN and SYDVKM. Trimming shortened V by 2 bases and J by 4 bases, and 11 bases separated the two germline ends. CDR3 size: 14 residues. CDR3 loop: CASSLGGQTTEAFF. CDR3 nucleotides: TGTGCCAGCAGTTTAGGCGGACAGACCACTGAAGCTTTCTTT.

This clonotype was picked up many times. CDR3 nucleotides: TGTGCCAGCAGTACCCGCAAAACCGGGACCGATAGCAATCAGCCCCAGCATTTT. Amino acid sequence: CASSTRKTGTDSNQPQHF. The chain carries TRBV12-3 or TRBV12-4 and TRBJ1-5; a weak D match, TRBD1 (5 bases). Trimming stripped 5 bases from V and 0 bases from J, with 20 bases between. The CDR3 loop spans 18 amino acids.

The V gene is TRBV7-6, the J gene TRBJ2-1, with D unresolved. CDR1 SGHVS and CDR2 FNYEAQ come from the germline V gene. The CDR3 is 15 amino acids. The V end lost 1 base, the J end lost 4 bases, and 11 bases lay between the germline ends. CDR3 loop: CASSLEVQRYNEQFF. In nucleotides, the CDR3 is TGTGCCAGCAGCTTAGAGGTCCAGAGGTACAATGAGCAGTTCTTC.

This clonotype was counted at least ten times. In DNA form, the CDR3 reads TGTGCCAGCAGCTTACCAGGGACCTGGAACACTGAAGCTTTCTTT. Protein sequence: CASSLPGTWNTEAFF. The genes are TRBV7-8 and TRBJ1-1; D might be TRBD1 (5 bases). The V gene's germline CDR1 is SGHVS and CDR2 FQNEAQ. Trimming cost V 2 bases and J 1 base, with 11 bases left between them. The CDR3 sequence is 15 residues long. Combining the CDR3 with reference TRBV7-8 and TRBJ1-1 gives the whole variable domain GAGVSQSPRYKVAKRGQDVALRCDPISGHVSLFWYQQALGQGPEFLTYFQNEAQLDKSGLPSDRFFAERPEGSVSTLKIQRTQQEDSAVYLCASSLPGTWNTEAFFGQGTRLTVV.